Below, 19 T cell receptor beta chains from the same sample are listed, as sequenced in a study of spatial heterogeneity in lung cancer. Time point in this sample: blood at routine non-recurrence follow-up after resection. TCRdb used MiXCR to reprocess the 5' RACE reads, holding one entry per CDR3 protein. The sample has about 19,000 distinct CDR3 sequences, less than 12% seen once. The sequences come from PBMCs, collected at follow-up. The receptors derive from a female donor with early-stage non-small cell lung cancer.

This clonotype was found many times. The chain joins TRBV6-1 to TRBJ1-5; possibly TRBD1 for D (5 bases). Germline CDR1 is MNHNS and CDR2 is SASEGT. Trimming shortened V by 4 bases and J by 2 bases, and 12 bases separated the two germline ends. The CDR3 spans 15 residues. As DNA, the CDR3 is TGTGCCAGCAGTGTCCGGCAGGGCGGCAATCAGCCCCAGCATTTT. This gives the protein CASSVRQGGNQPQHF.

There are many counts of this clonotype. CDR3 in amino acids: CASSPDAGYQPQHF. In DNA form, the CDR3 reads TGTGCCAGCAGCCCCGATGCGGGGTATCAGCCCCAGCATTTT. This chain connects TRBV7-2 to TRBJ1-5; D remains ambiguous. The V end was cut by 5 bases, the J end by 5 bases, with 13 bases between. Germline CDR1 and CDR2: SGHTA and FQGNSA. The CDR3 is 14 residues long.

This clonotype was picked up many times. The rearrangement links TRBV7-2 to TRBJ2-3, with D possibly matching TRBD1 (7 bases). This CDR3 has 16 amino acids. The germline V gene has CDR1 SGHTA and CDR2 FQGNSA. The V end lost 0 bases, the J end lost 4 bases, and 14 bases lay between the germline ends. CDR3 bases: TGTGCCAGCAGCTTAGCGCGGGACAGACCCCCAGATACGCAGTATTTT. This gives the protein CASSLARDRPPDTQYF.

This clonotype was observed at least ten times. This chain connects TRBV5-4 to TRBJ2-5; 7 bases agree with TRBD1. This CDR3 region has 14 residues. The V and J ends lost 4 bases and 4 bases, in that order; junction bases with no gene match: 7. Germline lookup yields CDR1 SGHNT and CDR2 YYREEE (reference sequence). The CDR3, as DNA: TGTGCCAGCAGCCTCTCGGACAGGTTAGAGACCCAGTACTTC. Protein product: CASSLSDRLETQYF.

This clonotype was observed at least ten times. As DNA, the CDR3 is TGTGCCACCAGCAGACGTACCGGGACAGGGGTAGGCAATCAAGAGACCCAGTACTTC. Its translation is CATSRRTGTGVGNQETQYF. The V call is TRBV15, the J call TRBJ2-5; 10 bases fit TRBD1. The V gene's germline CDR1 is LNHNV and CDR2 YYDKDF (reference sequence). V was pared by 2 bases and J by 2 bases, with 14 bases of the junction left unmatched. This CDR3 has 19 residues.

Comment on this clonotype: Since a much larger clone is just one base distant, this may be a read error. The V call is TRBV28, the J call TRBJ1-4; possibly TRBD1 for D (5 bases). The length of the CDR3 is 13 residues. V lost 5 bases and J lost 15, with 19 bases in between. Germline values: CDR1 MDHEN, CDR2 SYDVKM. The DNA for the CDR3 is TGTGCCAGCAGTGCCTCGGGACGGCGAGGGATGTTTTTT. Translating gives CASSASGRRGMFF.

This clonotype was observed many times. The chain joins TRBV28 to TRBJ1-2; D ambiguous. This CDR3 has 15 residues. Trimming cost V 1 base and J 5 bases, with 14 bases left between them. CDR1 and CDR2 (germline): MDHEN, SYDVKM. As DNA, the CDR3 is TGTGCCAGCAGTTTATTACTGGCAGCACCTTATGGCTACACCTTC. Translating it yields CASSLLLAAPYGYTF.

Worth noting for this clonotype: A much larger clone lies a single base off, so this may be a read error. The chain carries TRBV18 and TRBJ2-3; TRBD1 aligns across 7 bases. The junction had 19 bases not matched to a gene; V was cut back by 3 bases and J by 10 bases. Germline loops: CDR1 KGHSH, CDR2 LQKENI. CDR3 size: 17 residues. DNA for the CDR3: TGTGCCAGCTCACCTCCCACATTCGGGACAGTAAAGGGGGCGCAGTATTTT. Its translation: CASSPPTFGTVKGAQYF.

This clonotype was seen repeatedly, ten times or more. The chain has TRBV5-4 and TRBJ1-4, with TRBD1 matching over 9 bases. Germline CDR1 and CDR2: SGHNT and YYREEE (reference sequence). The CDR3 is 16 amino acids. V dropped 0 bases and J dropped 7; count of bases not matched to a gene: 7. The CDR3 loop is CASSLAPGQGGEKLFF. CDR3 nucleotide sequence: TGTGCCAGCAGCTTGGCCCCGGGACAGGGAGGTGAAAAACTGTTTTTT.

There are many counts of this clonotype. V gene TRBV19 combines with J gene TRBJ2-1; 10 nucleotides match TRBD2. Germline V gene lookup returns CDR1 LNHDA and CDR2 SQIVND (reference sequence). The ends lost 6 bases at V and 7 bases at J; junction bases unmatched: 9. The CDR3 has 15 amino acids. CDR3 bases: TGTGCCAGTAGCTCAATAGCGGGGGGCCGAAATGAGCAGTTCTTC. This encodes CASSSIAGGRNEQFF.

This clonotype was recorded at least ten times. The V and J genes are TRBV5-1 and TRBJ2-3, with 8 bases fitting TRBD2. The V gene's germline CDR1 is SGHRS and CDR2 YFSETQ. The CDR3 is 14 amino acids. Losses at the gene ends were 5 bases for V and 2 bases for J; bases not matched to a gene: 4. The chain's CDR3 is CASSKGLDTDTQYF. The DNA of the CDR3 is TGCGCCAGCAGTAAGGGACTAGACACAGATACGCAGTATTTT.

This chain connects TRBV28 to TRBJ2-7, with 10 positions matching TRBD2. The V gene's germline CDR1 is MDHEN and CDR2 SYDVKM. The CDR3 is 14 amino acids. V shed 6 bases and J 2 bases; nucleotides not matched to a gene: 4. The CDR3: CASSLAGVTYEQYF. CDR3 in DNA: TGTGCCAGCAGCCTAGCGGGAGTGACCTACGAGCAGTACTTC.

This chain uses TRBV12-3 or TRBV12-4 with TRBJ2-3, with TRBD2 matching 8 bases. The CDR3 runs to 13 residues. V lost 3 bases and J lost 5; bases outside the gene matches: 1. The CDR3 region is CASSFGGGDTQYF. In nucleotides, the CDR3 is TGTGCCAGCAGTTTCGGGGGGGGAGATACGCAGTATTTT.

There are many counts of this clonotype. The rearrangement joins TRBV6-4 to TRBJ2-1; TRBD2 matches 8 bases. Germline V gene data show CDR1 as MRHNA and CDR2 as SNTAGT. V shed 2 bases and J 8 bases; nucleotides not matched to a gene: 8. The CDR3 totals 15 residues. For the CDR3, the DNA is TGTGCCAGCAGTGACCTCAGCGGGGGCCGGGATGAGCAGTTCTTC. This encodes CASSDLSGGRDEQFF.

This clonotype was seen repeatedly, ten times or more. One end of the junction is discordant with germline, which a read error may explain. This rearrangement joins TRBV29-1 to TRBJ1-4, with D maybe TRBD1 (5 bases). The CDR3 has 16 amino acids. CDR1 and CDR2 from the germline V gene are SQVTM and ANQGSEA. Here the CDR3 reads CSVEVGPDSTNEKLFF. The CDR3 region has the DNA TGCAGTGTTGAAGTGGGGCCGGATTCAACTAATGAAAAACTGTTTTTT.

This clonotype was recorded at least ten times. The chain is built from TRBV2 and TRBJ2-3, with TRBD2 matching over 8 bases. This CDR3 region has 15 residues. The germline V gene encodes CDR1 SNHLY and CDR2 FYNNEI. V shed 4 bases and J 0 bases; nucleotides not matched to a gene: 3. The CDR3 loop is CASSVSGASTDTQYF. In DNA form, the CDR3 reads TGTGCCAGCAGTGTTAGCGGGGCTAGCACAGATACGCAGTATTTT.

This clonotype occurred a few times. The rearrangement joins TRBV11-2 to TRBJ2-2, with D perhaps TRBD1 or TRBD2 (5 bases each). The length of the CDR3 is 16 residues. Trimming removed 4 bases at V and 3 bases at J, with 15 bases between. Germline loops: CDR1 SGHAT, CDR2 FQNNGV. CDR3 DNA sequence: TGTGCCAGCAGCTCATACCGGGACCCCCACACCGGGGAGCTGTTTTTT. It specifies CASSSYRDPHTGELFF.

This clonotype has at least ten counts. The V call is TRBV29-1, the J call TRBJ1-2; D not resolved. The germline V gene has CDR1 SQVTM and CDR2 ANQGSEA. The V end was cut by 0 bases, the J end by 8 bases, with 13 bases between. The CDR3 loop spans 13 amino acids. For the CDR3, the DNA is TGCAGCGTTGAAGATCATCGGGCCCCAGGCTACACCTTC. It is translated as CSVEDHRAPGYTF.

This clonotype was picked up many times. This rearrangement joins TRBV6-5 to TRBJ2-4; 7 positions agree with TRBD1. CDR1 MNHEY and CDR2 SVGAGI come from the germline V gene. The CDR3 consists of 15 residues. J was trimmed by 1 base and V by 0 bases; bases with no gene match: 0. As DNA, the CDR3 is TGTGCCAGCAGTTACTCGGACAGGGCCAAAAACATTCAGTACTTC. Its protein is CASSYSDRAKNIQYF.